A selection of T cell receptor beta chains follows, all from one sample in a study of T cell repertoires in aging, cancer and after chemotherapy. From the multiplex PCR reads, TCRdb called clonotypes with MiXCR, one entry per CDR3 protein. This table has 7,000 to 10,000 distinct CDR3 sequences, about two fifths appearing once. The sample consisted of blood. These receptors originate from a human donor with a solid tumor. The CDR3 runs from the conserved cysteine through the conserved F or W. The order of the fields is V gene, CDR3 length, J gene, clone size, D gene, CDR3 protein, CDR3 DNA. The D gene is left open where the match is weak. The size field is filled for only some rows; it gives once, few, many or a size class.

v_call: TRBV5-6
cdr3_length: 16
j_call: TRBJ2-2
clone_size: NA
d_call: NA
cdr3_aa: CASSWPSSLGAGELFF
cdr3_nt: TGTGCCAGCAGTTGGCCTAGCTCCCTCGGCGCCGGGGAGCTGTTTTTT

v_call: TRBV19
cdr3_length: 13
j_call: TRBJ2-1
clone_size: few
d_call: NA
cdr3_aa: CASSSNRDNEQFF
cdr3_nt: TGTGCCAGTAGTTCTAATAGGGACAATGAGCAGTTCTTC

v_call: TRBV6-5
cdr3_length: 18
j_call: TRBJ2-2
clone_size: few
d_call: TRBD1
cdr3_aa: CASRPDRTGRTSTGELFF
cdr3_nt: TGTGCCAGCAGGCCCGACAGGACAGGGCGAACGAGCACCGGGGAGCTGTTTTTT

v_call: TRBV12-3/TRBV12-4
cdr3_length: 15
j_call: TRBJ2-2
clone_size: NA
d_call: NA
cdr3_aa: CASSLQQGNTGELFF
cdr3_nt: TGTGCCAGCAGTTTACAACAGGGAAACACCGGGGAGCTGTTTTTT

v_call: TRBV30
cdr3_length: 14
j_call: TRBJ1-1
clone_size: few
d_call: NA
cdr3_aa: CAWRGGTYGTEAFF
cdr3_nt: TGTGCCTGGAGGGGGGGGACTTACGGCACTGAAGCTTTCTTT

v_call: TRBV29-1
cdr3_length: 13
j_call: TRBJ1-2
clone_size: few
d_call: TRBD1
cdr3_aa: CSVEAGTGYGYTF
cdr3_nt: TGCAGCGTTGAAGCCGGGACAGGCTATGGCTACACCTTC

v_call: TRBV7-2
cdr3_length: 14
j_call: TRBJ2-3
clone_size: NA
d_call: NA
cdr3_aa: CASTLAAYTDTQYF
cdr3_nt: TGTGCCAGCACCTTAGCGGCCTACACAGATACGCAGTATTTT

v_call: TRBV11-3
cdr3_length: 14
j_call: TRBJ1-1
clone_size: NA
d_call: TRBD1
cdr3_aa: CASSLGDRNTEAFF
cdr3_nt: TGTGCCAGCAGCTTAGGGGACAGGAACACTGAAGCTTTCTTT

v_call: TRBV4-2
cdr3_length: 13
j_call: TRBJ2-5
clone_size: NA
d_call: TRBD1
cdr3_aa: CASSQDRGQTQYF
cdr3_nt: TGTGCCAGCAGCCAGGACAGGGGACAGACCCAGTACTTC

v_call: TRBV6-1
cdr3_length: 12
j_call: TRBJ1-2
clone_size: few
d_call: TRBD1
cdr3_aa: CASKRQGAGYTF
cdr3_nt: TGTGCCAGCAAGAGACAGGGGGCTGGCTACACCTTC

v_call: TRBV12-3/TRBV12-4
cdr3_length: 14
j_call: TRBJ1-3
clone_size: NA
d_call: NA
cdr3_aa: CASRPTGLGNTIYF
cdr3_nt: TGTGCCAGCAGGCCTACAGGGTTGGGAAACACCATATATTTT

v_call: TRBV6-2/TRBV6-3
cdr3_length: 14
j_call: TRBJ1-1
clone_size: once
d_call: TRBD1
cdr3_aa: CASRSQGVSTEAFF
cdr3_nt: TGTGCCAGCAGGTCACAGGGGGTGAGCACTGAAGCTTTCTTT